This T cell receptor beta chain was retrieved from a study of T cells after yellow fever vaccination. Study-level findings and limits: Most clones from primary vaccination were detected again post-booster (around 96% CD4, 88% CD8). Compared with primary, the secondary response was weaker and peaked at day 5, not 15.

As to this clonotype: Its antigen is undetermined.

This CDR3 is 13 amino acids long. Germline CDR1 reads SQVTM; CDR2 reads ANQGSEA. Researchers made TCR cDNA using 5'RACE template switching, and this step added a universal primer site and UMIs. TCRdb re-called the 5' RACE reads with MiXCR, one entry per CDR3 protein. In the table there are about 550,000 distinct CDR3 sequences, 15% to 20% of which are singletons. This chain joins TRBV29-1 and TRBJ2-3, with 9 bases identical to TRBD1. This TCR derives from a man younger than 40 who received the YFV17D yellow fever vaccine. Sequenced material: PBMCs, taken 15 days after the yellow fever booster vaccination. The CDR3, as DNA: TGCAGGGCGGGGACAGGGAAAACAGATACGCAGTATTTT. Translated: CRAGTGKTDTQYF.